This entry lists 10 T cell receptor beta chains sequenced from one sample in a study of cytomegalovirus exposure and HLA in healthy donors. Primers included in the PCR were 60 Vbeta and 13 Jbeta primers. Data came from immunoSEQ multiplex PCR; TCRdb stores just in-frame clones and leaves some out. Of some 120,000 clones in the sample, 15% were seen once. Sequenced input: PBMCs. All receptors come from a woman aged 18-29 years in good health and CMV-seronegative.

A few counts support this clone. This chain links TRBV7-2 with TRBJ2-2; 7 positions match TRBD1. Germline lookup yields CDR1 SGHTA and CDR2 FQGNSA. This CDR3 spans 16 amino acids. V lost 1 base and J lost 3; bases outside the gene matches: 5. CDR3 DNA sequence: TGTGCCAGCAGCTTAGTGGCAGGGGGTTACACCGGGGAGCTGTTTTTT. Amino acid sequence: CASSLVAGGYTGELFF.

The V gene is TRBV19, the J gene TRBJ2-5; tentatively, D is TRBD2 (7 bases). CDR3 length equals 14 residues. V was trimmed by 5 bases and J by 4 bases, leaving 14 bases between them. Germline V gene sequence: CDR1 LNHDA, CDR2 SQIVND (reference sequence). The CDR3 protein is CASSPRGGGETQYF. CDR3 nucleotide sequence: TGTGCCAGTAGTCCCCGCGGGGGCGGAGAGACCCAGTACTTC.

A few counts support this clone. The chain uses TRBV7-2 and TRBJ2-7, with 10 nucleotides matching TRBD1. Germline lookup yields CDR1 SGHTA and CDR2 FQGNSA. The CDR3 has 14 amino acids. Germline trimming cut 4 bases from V and 5 bases from J; bases unmatched to any gene: 5. The CDR3 DNA is TGTGCCAGCAGCTCTCGGGACAGGGGCCACGAGCAGTACTTC. This encodes CASSSRDRGHEQYF.

There are a few counts of this clone. The rearrangement joins TRBV28 to TRBJ1-2, with D unclear. V lost 2 bases, J lost 5 bases, and 9 bases lay in between. Per the germline V gene, CDR1 is MDHEN and CDR2 is SYDVKM. CDR3 length: 13 residues. The CDR3 here is CASSLGEVYGYTF. In nucleotides, the CDR3 is TGTGCCAGCAGTTTAGGAGAAGTTTATGGCTACACCTTC.

The table lists this clone with many counts. This rearrangement joins TRBV5-1 to TRBJ2-7; TRBD2 aligns across 8 bases. Per the germline V gene, CDR1 is SGHRS and CDR2 is YFSETQ. The CDR3 consists of 16 residues. The V segment lost 6 bases and the J segment 6 bases; nucleotides outside the gene matches: 17. CDR3 in DNA: TGCGCCAGCACCCCGGGGGGAGCGGGGGCCTGGGCCGAGCAGTACTTC. Translation: CASTPGGAGAWAEQYF.

This clone has only one observation. V is TRBV5-1 and J is TRBJ2-3; perhaps TRBD2 as D (5 bases). Trimming removed 2 bases from V and 0 bases from J, with 10 bases in between. Per germline, CDR1 SGHRS and CDR2 YFSETQ. The length of the CDR3 is 15 residues. The CDR3 sequence: CASSFEGVSTDTQYF. CDR3 nucleotides: TGCGCCAGCAGCTTTGAGGGAGTTAGCACAGATACGCAGTATTTT.

V is TRBV9 and J is TRBJ2-3, with 14 bases aligning to TRBD2. After removal of 0 bases from V and 7 bases from J, the junction contained 4 bases not matched to a gene. The length of the CDR3 is 16 residues. Germline V gene lookup returns CDR1 SGDLS and CDR2 YYNGEE. This chain's CDR3 is CASSVEGLAGVNTQYF. In DNA form, the CDR3 reads TGTGCCAGCAGCGTAGAGGGACTAGCGGGAGTAAATACGCAGTATTTT.

This clone was seen only a few times. The V call is TRBV6-1, the J call TRBJ2-1; D is possibly TRBD2 (6 bases). V shed 8 bases and J shed 3 bases, with 17 bases lying between them. The CDR3 extends over 15 amino acids. CDR1 is MNHNS and CDR2 is SASEGT in the germline V gene. DNA of the CDR3: TGTGCCAGCGCGCTTTGGCGGGAACTCTACAATGAGCAGTTCTTC. This translates into CASALWRELYNEQFF.

CDR3 sequence reads: CASSPRGQGAGANVLTF. As DNA, the CDR3 is TGTGCCAGCAGCCCCCGGGGACAGGGCGCTGGGGCCAACGTCCTGACTTTC. The chain has TRBV28 and TRBJ2-6; TRBD1 matches at 9 bases. CDR1 is MDHEN, CDR2 SYDVKM, per germline. Trimming removed 6 bases from V and 2 bases from J; junction bases left unmatched: 8. This CDR3 is 17 amino acids long.

As for this clone: Other DNA sequences within the sample encode an identical CDR3. The chain carries TRBV6-5 and TRBJ1-2, with 9 bases identical to TRBD1. V shed 5 bases and J 0 bases; nucleotides not matched to a gene: 1. The germline CDR1 and CDR2 sequences are MNHEY and SVGAGI. This CDR3 is built from 14 residues. CDR3 in amino acids: CASSRDRANYGYTF. The DNA of the CDR3 is TGTGCCAGCAGTAGGGACAGGGCTAACTATGGCTACACCTTC.